Following are 30 T cell receptor beta chains from one sample sequenced in a study of CD8+ T cells in alopecia areata. Sequencing used cDNA as its template, made by extracting RNA and reverse transcribing it. TCRdb's copy holds only in-frame clones and misses some; the assay was immunoSEQ multiplex PCR. The sample yields about 42,000 clones, less than 70% seen once. The treatment is: oral pan-JAK inhibitor, 5-10 mg twice daily. Specimen: CD8+ T cells sorted from blood, collected at week 4, from a patient treated with tofacitinib. These receptors were taken from a human donor with alopecia areata.

The V and J genes are TRBV9 and TRBJ2-7; TRBD2 matches at 8 bases. The CDR3 consists of 14 residues. With V trimmed by 3 bases and J by 4 bases, 6 bases remained unmatched. Germline CDR1 reads SGDLS; CDR2 reads YYNGEE. CDR3 sequence: CASSAAGEGYEQYF. For the CDR3, the DNA is TGTGCCAGCAGCGCAGCGGGGGAAGGTTACGAGCAGTACTTC. Together with reference TRBV9 and TRBJ2-7, the CDR3 gives the full variable domain: DSGVTQTPKHLITATGQRVTLRCSPRSGDLSVYWYQQSLDQGLQFLIQYYNGEERAKGNILERFSAQQFPDLHSELNLSSLELGDSALYFCASSAAGEGYEQYFGPGTRLTVT.

The chain is built from TRBV30 and TRBJ1-4; D is uncertain. Per germline, CDR1 GTSNPN and CDR2 SVGIG (reference sequence). Deletions cut 2 bases from V and 5 bases from J, with 6 bases between. The CDR3 is 12 amino acids. CDR3 protein: CAWSWMNEKLFF. The CDR3 DNA sequence: TGTGCCTGGAGTTGGATGAATGAAAAACTGTTTTTT. The complete variable domain, with remaining parts taken from reference TRBV30 and TRBJ1-4, reads SQTIHQWPATLVQPVGSPLSLECTVEGTSNPNLYWYRQAAGRGLQLLFYSVGIGQISSEVPQNLSASRPQDRQFILSSKKLLLSDSGFYLCAWSWMNEKLFFGSGTQLSVL.

The J gene is TRBJ2-7, the V gene TRBV29-1; possibly TRBD1 for D (5 bases). The CDR3 consists of 18 residues. Germline V CDR1 and CDR2: SQVTM, ANQGSEA. Trimming took 6 bases from V and 5 from J, leaving 32 bases between them. For the CDR3, the DNA is TGCAGCGTCGTTCGACACGACAGTGGTGGTAGGGTATCGGACGAGCAGTACTTC. Its protein is CSVVRHDSGGRVSDEQYF.

The chain carries TRBV6-6 and TRBJ1-2; 7 nucleotides match TRBD1. CDR1 and CDR2 from the germline V gene are MNHNY and SVGAGI (reference sequence). After removal of 5 bases from V and 6 bases from J, the junction contained 6 bases not matched to a gene. The CDR3 has 13 amino acids. CDR3 nucleotide sequence: TGTGCCAGCAGTGGTGAAGGGGGCGATGGCTACACCTTC. Encoded protein: CASSGEGGDGYTF.

The rearrangement uses TRBV5-1 and TRBJ2-7, with 8 bases identical to TRBD2. Germline assignment: CDR1 SGHRS and CDR2 YFSETQ. V lost 2 bases, J lost 2 bases, and 3 bases stayed unmatched. The CDR3 length is 14 residues. CDR3 DNA sequence: TGCGCCAGCAGCTTAACTAGCGGTCCCTACGAGCAGTACTTC. Protein: CASSLTSGPYEQYF.

This clone was counted a few times. The V gene is TRBV5-1, the J gene TRBJ1-1; D might be TRBD1 (6 bases). Deletions cut 4 bases from V and 5 bases from J, with 12 bases between. CDR1 SGHRS and CDR2 YFSETQ come from the germline V gene. This CDR3 is 13 amino acids long. The CDR3 DNA reads TGCGCCAGCAGCCACGGGGACAAGACTGAAGCTTTCTTT. Its translation is CASSHGDKTEAFF.

The V call is TRBV4-3, the J call TRBJ2-7; 10 bases line up with TRBD1. Germline CDR1 LGHNA, CDR2 YSLEER. The CDR3 length is 14 residues. V lost 8 bases and J lost 5; bases outside the gene matches: 9. CDR3 in DNA: TGCGCCAGCGGCAGGGACAGGGGTTTGGACGAGCAGTACTTC. Amino acid sequence: CASGRDRGLDEQYF.

This clone was counted a few times. The chain links TRBV29-1 to TRBJ2-2; the D is unclear. CDR1 is SQVTM and CDR2 is ANQGSEA in the germline V gene. Trimming pared 4 bases from V and 8 bases from J, leaving 8 bases between. The CDR3 covers 11 residues. CDR3 sequence (DNA): TGCAGCGTTGGTTTCGGGGGGGAGCTGTTTTTT. Amino acid sequence: CSVGFGGELFF.

The V call is TRBV29-1, the J call TRBJ1-1, with a weak D call TRBD1 (6 bases). The CDR3 is 13 amino acids. V was trimmed by 3 bases and J by 1 base, leaving 9 bases between them. Germline V CDR1 and CDR2: SQVTM, ANQGSEA. As DNA, the CDR3 is TGCAGCGTTGAGGGGGCTGGGAACACTGAAGCTTTCTTT. This codes for CSVEGAGNTEAFF. Based on the CDR3 plus reference TRBV29-1 and TRBJ1-1, the full variable domain is SAVISQKPSRDICQRGTSLTIQCQVDSQVTMMFWYRQQPGQSLTLIATANQGSEATYESGFVIDKFPISRPNLTFSTLTVSNMSPEDSSIYLCSVEGAGNTEAFFGQGTRLTVV.

The chain carries TRBV27 and TRBJ1-2; 12 bases are shared with TRBD1. J gave up 2 bases and V 3 bases, and 4 bases lay outside the gene matches. This CDR3 is built from 16 residues. Germline V gene lookup returns CDR1 MNHEY and CDR2 SMNVEV (reference sequence). The CDR3 sequence is CASSLGGQGANYGYTF. The CDR3 nucleotides read TGTGCCAGCAGTTTGGGGGGACAGGGGGCGAACTATGGCTACACCTTC.

The CDR3 nucleotides are TGTGCCAGCAGCTCCTCGACAGGGGTGGTGGAAGCTTTCTTT. Amino acids: CASSSSTGVVEAFF. This chain links TRBV7-8 with TRBJ1-1; 8 positions match TRBD1. CDR1 and CDR2 from the germline V gene are SGHVS and FQNEAQ. The CDR3 is made up of 14 amino acids. V lost 4 bases and J lost 8; bases outside the gene matches: 9.

Concerning this clone itself: A read error is the likely source, as a far larger clone sits one nucleotide away. This sequence joins TRBV27 and TRBJ2-2; D unclear. The V gene lost 2 bases and the J gene lost 5 bases, with 6 bases spanning the gap. Germline CDR1 MNHEY, CDR2 SMNVEV (reference sequence). The CDR3 is 13 amino acids. The CDR3 loop reads CASSLIGTGELFF. The CDR3 coding sequence is TGTGCCAGCAGTTTAATCGGGACCGGGGAGCTGTTTTTT.

This clone was seen a single time. This rearrangement joins TRBV13 to TRBJ2-7; 8 bases line up with TRBD1. The CDR3 sequence is 14 residues long. Germline CDR1 is PRHDT and CDR2 is FYEKMQ (reference sequence). The V and J ends lost 5 bases and 5 bases, in that order; junction bases with no gene match: 8. CDR3: CASSNSDRDNEQYF. The CDR3 region has the DNA TGTGCCAGCAGCAATTCGGACAGGGACAACGAGCAGTACTTC. Based on the CDR3 plus reference TRBV13 and TRBJ2-7, the full variable domain is AAGVIQSPRHLIKEKRETATLKCYPIPRHDTVYWYQQGPGQDPQFLISFYEKMQSDKGSIPDRFSAQQFSDYHSELNMSSLELGDSALYFCASSNSDRDNEQYFGPGTRLTVT.

The chain employs TRBV29-1 and TRBJ1-2; 8 bases map to TRBD1. The junction had 11 bases not matched to a gene; V was cut back by 0 bases and J by 8 bases. Germline assignment: CDR1 SQVTM and CDR2 ANQGSEA. The CDR3 has 15 residues. Written as DNA, the CDR3 is TGCAGCGTTGAAGACTACACAGGGGGAAAGGGAGGCTACACCTTC. Its translation is CSVEDYTGGKGGYTF. The full variable domain, completed using reference TRBV29-1 and TRBJ1-2, is SAVISQKPSRDICQRGTSLTIQCQVDSQVTMMFWYRQQPGQSLTLIATANQGSEATYESGFVIDKFPISRPNLTFSTLTVSNMSPEDSSIYLCSVEDYTGGKGGYTFGSGTRLTVV.

The chain uses TRBV10-2 and TRBJ1-5; no reliable D call. Germline CDR1 WSHSY, CDR2 SAAADI. V was pared by 2 bases and J by 8 bases, with 10 bases between. The CDR3 extends over 13 amino acids. CDR3 nucleotide sequence: TGCGCCAGCAGTGAGCGGGAGGGTGAGCCCCAGCATTTT. As protein: CASSEREGEPQHF.

This clone was detected a few times. This rearrangement joins TRBV25-1 to TRBJ2-7, with D perhaps matching TRBD1 (5 bases). Germline lookup yields CDR1 MGHDK and CDR2 SYGVNS. The CDR3 covers 14 residues. Trimming left V 1 base short and J 5 bases short, with 12 bases between. Here the CDR3 reads CASSELSGIHEQYF. CDR3 in DNA: TGTGCCAGCAGTGAATTGTCAGGGATCCACGAGCAGTACTTC.

The genes are TRBV4-3 and TRBJ1-2; TRBD1 might be the D (6 bases). This CDR3 region has 15 residues. Germline CDR1 and CDR2: LGHNA and YSLEER. V was shortened by 1 base and J by 4 bases, with 13 bases between the two germline ends. CDR3 DNA: TGCGCCAGCAGCCAAGTGTCGGACAGATCCTATGGCTACACCTTC. Protein: CASSQVSDRSYGYTF.

The rearrangement joins TRBV28 to TRBJ2-7; TRBD1 agrees at 9 bases. The CDR3 totals 13 residues. Unmatched junction bases numbered 4, after V lost 4 bases and J lost 6 bases. The V gene's germline CDR1 is MDHEN and CDR2 SYDVKM. The chain's CDR3 is CASSSTGGREQYF. Here the CDR3 DNA reads TGTGCCAGCAGTTCGACAGGGGGACGCGAGCAGTACTTC.

This chain links TRBV11-1 with TRBJ2-6, with D unclear. Deletions cut 5 bases from V and 0 bases from J, with 14 bases between. Germline assignment: CDR1 SGHAT and CDR2 FQDESV (reference sequence). The CDR3 runs 17 residues. The CDR3 region has the DNA TGTGCCAGCAGCGATATTCGAGATACCTCTGGGGCCAACGTCCTGACTTTC. Encoded protein: CASSDIRDTSGANVLTF.

The chain recombines TRBV30 with TRBJ2-7; 7 bases agree with TRBD1. The CDR3 has 13 residues. The germline CDR1 and CDR2 sequences are GTSNPN and SVGIG (reference sequence). J lost 2 bases, V lost 2 bases, and 3 bases had no gene match. The CDR3 here is CAWSQGDTYEQYF. The DNA of the CDR3 is TGTGCCTGGAGTCAGGGGGATACCTACGAGCAGTACTTC.

The genes are TRBV2 and TRBJ1-5; D ambiguous. The CDR3 sequence is 15 residues long. CDR1 and CDR2 (germline): SNHLY, FYNNEI. Trimming took off 6 bases at V and 5 bases at J, with 17 bases between the two ends. The CDR3 region is CASRLSALVDQPQHF. The CDR3 DNA reads as TGTGCCAGCAGATTGAGCGCCTTAGTTGATCAGCCCCAGCATTTT. The whole variable domain, filled in from reference TRBV2 and TRBJ1-5, reads EPEVTQTPSHQVTQMGQEVILRCVPISNHLYFYWYRQILGQKVEFLVSFYNNEISEKSEIFDDQFSVERPDGSNFTLKIRSTKLEDSAMYFCASRLSALVDQPQHFGDGTRLSIL.

The chain employs TRBV27 and TRBJ1-2; D is possibly TRBD1 (5 bases). V lost 6 bases, J lost 4 bases, and 18 bases lay in between. Germline V CDR1 and CDR2: MNHEY, SMNVEV (reference sequence). The CDR3 extends over 15 amino acids. As DNA, the CDR3 is TGTGCCAGCAGAGAAACCCACGGGGCCGCCTATGGCTACACCTTC. Translated, it gives CASRETHGAAYGYTF.

V gene TRBV5-6 combines with J gene TRBJ2-4, with TRBD1 matching 9 bases. The CDR3 consists of 17 residues. CDR1 and CDR2 from the germline V gene are SGHDT and YYEEEE. V shed 0 bases, J shed 8 bases, and the junction held 12 bases outside the gene matches. CDR3 region: CASSLASSGTGWDIQYF. DNA for the CDR3: TGTGCCAGCAGCTTGGCTTCTTCGGGGACAGGGTGGGACATTCAGTACTTC.

The chain recombines TRBV11-2 with TRBJ2-5; 12 positions agree with TRBD2. The CDR3 consists of 15 residues. J was trimmed by 4 bases and V by 4 bases; bases with no gene match: 4. The germline gives CDR1 SGHAT, CDR2 FQNNGV. DNA of the CDR3: TGTGCCAGCAGCTACTCTAGCGGGGGGGCAGAGACCCAGTACTTC. It specifies CASSYSSGGAETQYF.

The CDR3, as DNA: TGTGCCTGGAGTGTCGTCCCGGAAAAACTGTTTTTT. Protein: CAWSVVPEKLFF. This rearrangement joins TRBV30 to TRBJ1-4, with unresolved D. This CDR3 contains 12 residues. Germline values: CDR1 GTSNPN, CDR2 SVGIG (reference sequence). V was clipped by 0 bases and J by 8 bases, with 7 bases between them. The full variable domain, completed using reference TRBV30 and TRBJ1-4, is SQTIHQWPATLVQPVGSPLSLECTVEGTSNPNLYWYRQAAGRGLQLLFYSVGIGQISSEVPQNLSASRPQDRQFILSSKKLLLSDSGFYLCAWSVVPEKLFFGSGTQLSVL.

In its sample, this clone was seen once. This rearrangement joins TRBV29-1 to TRBJ1-1, with 8 bases that match TRBD1. CDR1 is SQVTM and CDR2 is ANQGSEA in the germline V gene. The CDR3 spans 14 residues. J was trimmed by 4 bases and V by 5 bases; bases with no gene match: 9. The CDR3 DNA sequence: TGCAGCGTTTTTTCCCGGACAGGGCGCACTGAAGCTTTCTTT. Its protein product is CSVFSRTGRTEAFF.

The chain is built from TRBV23-1 and TRBJ2-1, with D possibly matching TRBD2 (6 bases). TRBV23-1 is an ORF, with its function uncertain. This CDR3 is 16 amino acids long. V was clipped by 6 bases and J by 3 bases, with 18 bases between them. CDR3 residues: CASRNESWRGYNEQFF. The CDR3 DNA sequence: TGCGCCAGCAGAAACGAAAGCTGGCGGGGCTACAATGAGCAGTTCTTC.

With regard to this clone: At the DNA level, this CDR3 is encoded by other sequences in the same sample as well. The CDR3 DNA is TGCAGCGTTGAAGACCGATACGAGCAGTACTTC. This encodes CSVEDRYEQYF. The chain joins TRBV29-1 to TRBJ2-7; no reliable D call. The germline CDR1 and CDR2 sequences are SQVTM and ANQGSEA. The CDR3 covers 11 residues. V lost 0 bases and J 4 bases, leaving 4 bases between the germline ends.

The chain recombines TRBV30 with TRBJ2-4; D may correspond to TRBD1 or TRBD2 (6 bases each). CDR1 and CDR2 from the germline V gene are GTSNPN and SVGIG (reference sequence). V was shortened by 0 bases and J by 0 bases, with 9 bases between the two germline ends. This CDR3 has 15 residues. The DNA for the CDR3 is TGTGCCTGGAGTGTAGGAGGGGGAGCCAAAAACATTCAGTACTTC. Translation gives CAWSVGGGAKNIQYF.

This chain links TRBV29-1 with TRBJ1-2; D is unresolved. Germline V CDR1 and CDR2: SQVTM, ANQGSEA. V gave up 4 bases and J gave up 2 bases, with 11 bases separating them. The CDR3 is 13 residues long. CDR3 amino acids: CSVAEEGNYGYTF. DNA for the CDR3: TGCAGCGTTGCAGAGGAGGGCAACTATGGCTACACCTTC.